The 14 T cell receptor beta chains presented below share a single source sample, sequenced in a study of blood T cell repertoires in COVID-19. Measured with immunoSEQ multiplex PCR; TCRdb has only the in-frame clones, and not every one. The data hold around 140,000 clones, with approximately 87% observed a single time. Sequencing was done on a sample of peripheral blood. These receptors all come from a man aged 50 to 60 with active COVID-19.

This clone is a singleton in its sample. CDR3 in amino acids: CASSGGGPETQYF. The CDR3 region has the DNA TGTGCCAGCTCGGGTGGAGGGCCGGAGACCCAGTACTTC. V is TRBV6-6 and J is TRBJ2-5; TRBD2 might be the D (6 bases). There are 13 residues in the CDR3. The V end was cut by 8 bases, the J end by 5 bases, with 15 bases between. Germline V lookup: CDR1 MNHNY, CDR2 SVGAGI (reference sequence).

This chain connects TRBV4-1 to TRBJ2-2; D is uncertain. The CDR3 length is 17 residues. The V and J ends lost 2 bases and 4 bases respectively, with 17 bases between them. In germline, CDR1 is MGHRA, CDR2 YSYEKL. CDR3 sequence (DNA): TGCGCCAGCAGCCAAATAAGGATGGGCCTTAGCACCGGGGAGCTGTTTTTT. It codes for CASSQIRMGLSTGELFF.

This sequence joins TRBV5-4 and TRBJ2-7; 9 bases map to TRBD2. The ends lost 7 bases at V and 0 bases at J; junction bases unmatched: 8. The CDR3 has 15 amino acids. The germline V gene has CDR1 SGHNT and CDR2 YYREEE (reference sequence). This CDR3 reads CASHGSGGPSYEQYF. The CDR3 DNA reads TGTGCCAGCCATGGGAGCGGGGGGCCCTCCTACGAGCAGTACTTC.

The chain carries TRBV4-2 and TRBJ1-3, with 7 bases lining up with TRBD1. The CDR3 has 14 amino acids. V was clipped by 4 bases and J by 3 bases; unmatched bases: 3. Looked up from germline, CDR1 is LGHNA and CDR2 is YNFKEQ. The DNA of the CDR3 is TGTGCCAGCAGCCCGGGACAGTATGGAAACACCATATATTTT. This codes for CASSPGQYGNTIYF.

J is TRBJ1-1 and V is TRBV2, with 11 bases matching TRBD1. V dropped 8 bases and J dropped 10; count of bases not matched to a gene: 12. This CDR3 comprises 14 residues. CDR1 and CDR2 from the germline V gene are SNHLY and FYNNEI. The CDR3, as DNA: TGTGCCAGCTCTATTTGGGGACAGGGGGAAAGAGCTTTCTTT. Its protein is CASSIWGQGERAFF. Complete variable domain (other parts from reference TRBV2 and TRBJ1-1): EPEVTQTPSHQVTQMGQEVILRCVPISNHLYFYWYRQILGQKVEFLVSFYNNEISEKSEIFDDQFSVERPDGSNFTLKIRSTKLEDSAMYFCASSIWGQGERAFFGQGTRLTVV.

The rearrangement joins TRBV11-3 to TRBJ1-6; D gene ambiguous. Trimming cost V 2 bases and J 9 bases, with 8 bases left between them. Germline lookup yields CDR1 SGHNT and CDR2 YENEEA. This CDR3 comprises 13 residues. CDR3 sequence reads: CASSLRVSSPLHF. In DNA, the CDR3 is TGTGCCAGCAGCTTACGTGTTTCTTCACCCCTCCACTTT.

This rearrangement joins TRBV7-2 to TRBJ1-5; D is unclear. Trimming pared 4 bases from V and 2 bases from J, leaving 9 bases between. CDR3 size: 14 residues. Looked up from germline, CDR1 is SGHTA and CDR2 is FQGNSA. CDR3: CASSSGMGNQPQHF. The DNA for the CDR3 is TGTGCCAGCAGCTCCGGGATGGGCAATCAGCCCCAGCATTTT.

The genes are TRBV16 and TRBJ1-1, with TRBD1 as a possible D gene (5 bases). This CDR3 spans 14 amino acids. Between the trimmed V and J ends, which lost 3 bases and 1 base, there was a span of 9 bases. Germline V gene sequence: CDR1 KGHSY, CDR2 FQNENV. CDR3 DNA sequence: TGTGCCAGCAGCCATGGGGGGGGGAACACTGAAGCTTTCTTT. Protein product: CASSHGGGNTEAFF.

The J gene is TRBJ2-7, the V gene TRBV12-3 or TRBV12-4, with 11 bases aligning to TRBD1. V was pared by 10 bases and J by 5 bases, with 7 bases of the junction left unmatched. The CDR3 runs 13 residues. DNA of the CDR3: TGTGCCATCAGGGACAGGGGGGCCCACGAGCAGTACTTC. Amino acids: CAIRDRGAHEQYF.

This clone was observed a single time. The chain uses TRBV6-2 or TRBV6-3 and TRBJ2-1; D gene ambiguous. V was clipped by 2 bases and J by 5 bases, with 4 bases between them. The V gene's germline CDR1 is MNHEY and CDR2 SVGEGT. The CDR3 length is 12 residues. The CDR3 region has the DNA TGTGCCAGCAGTTACCCAAACAATGAGCAGTTCTTC. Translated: CASSYPNNEQFF.

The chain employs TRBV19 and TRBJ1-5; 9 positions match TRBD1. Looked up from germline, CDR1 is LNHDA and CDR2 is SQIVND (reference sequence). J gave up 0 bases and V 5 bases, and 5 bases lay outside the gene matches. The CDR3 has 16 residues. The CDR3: CASSGPGQGSNQPQHF. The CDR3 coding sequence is TGTGCCAGTAGTGGCCCGGGACAGGGTAGCAATCAGCCCCAGCATTTT. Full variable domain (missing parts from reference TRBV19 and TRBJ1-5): DGGITQSPKYLFRKEGQNVTLSCEQNLNHDAMYWYRQDPGQGLRLIYYSQIVNDFQKGDIAEGYSVSREKKESFPLTVTSAQKNPTAFYLCASSGPGQGSNQPQHFGDGTRLSIL.

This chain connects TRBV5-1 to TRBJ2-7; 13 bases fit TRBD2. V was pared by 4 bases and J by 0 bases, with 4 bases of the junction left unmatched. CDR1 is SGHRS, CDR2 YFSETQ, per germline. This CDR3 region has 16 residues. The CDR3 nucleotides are TGCGCCAGCAGCCCGGGGACTAGCGGGGCCTCCTACGAGCAGTACTTC. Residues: CASSPGTSGASYEQYF.

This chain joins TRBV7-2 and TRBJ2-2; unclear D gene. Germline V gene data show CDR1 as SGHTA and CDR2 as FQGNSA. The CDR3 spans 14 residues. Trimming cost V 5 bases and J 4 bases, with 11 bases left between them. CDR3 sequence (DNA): TGTGCCAGCAGCCTCCCCCGCGGCACCGGGGAGCTGTTTTTT. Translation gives CASSLPRGTGELFF.

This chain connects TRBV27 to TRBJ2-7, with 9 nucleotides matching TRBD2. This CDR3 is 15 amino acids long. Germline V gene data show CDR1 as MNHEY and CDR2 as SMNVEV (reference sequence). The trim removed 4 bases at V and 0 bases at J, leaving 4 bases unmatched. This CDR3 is CASSSRLADSYEQYF. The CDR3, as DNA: TGTGCCAGCAGTTCAAGACTAGCGGACTCCTACGAGCAGTACTTC.